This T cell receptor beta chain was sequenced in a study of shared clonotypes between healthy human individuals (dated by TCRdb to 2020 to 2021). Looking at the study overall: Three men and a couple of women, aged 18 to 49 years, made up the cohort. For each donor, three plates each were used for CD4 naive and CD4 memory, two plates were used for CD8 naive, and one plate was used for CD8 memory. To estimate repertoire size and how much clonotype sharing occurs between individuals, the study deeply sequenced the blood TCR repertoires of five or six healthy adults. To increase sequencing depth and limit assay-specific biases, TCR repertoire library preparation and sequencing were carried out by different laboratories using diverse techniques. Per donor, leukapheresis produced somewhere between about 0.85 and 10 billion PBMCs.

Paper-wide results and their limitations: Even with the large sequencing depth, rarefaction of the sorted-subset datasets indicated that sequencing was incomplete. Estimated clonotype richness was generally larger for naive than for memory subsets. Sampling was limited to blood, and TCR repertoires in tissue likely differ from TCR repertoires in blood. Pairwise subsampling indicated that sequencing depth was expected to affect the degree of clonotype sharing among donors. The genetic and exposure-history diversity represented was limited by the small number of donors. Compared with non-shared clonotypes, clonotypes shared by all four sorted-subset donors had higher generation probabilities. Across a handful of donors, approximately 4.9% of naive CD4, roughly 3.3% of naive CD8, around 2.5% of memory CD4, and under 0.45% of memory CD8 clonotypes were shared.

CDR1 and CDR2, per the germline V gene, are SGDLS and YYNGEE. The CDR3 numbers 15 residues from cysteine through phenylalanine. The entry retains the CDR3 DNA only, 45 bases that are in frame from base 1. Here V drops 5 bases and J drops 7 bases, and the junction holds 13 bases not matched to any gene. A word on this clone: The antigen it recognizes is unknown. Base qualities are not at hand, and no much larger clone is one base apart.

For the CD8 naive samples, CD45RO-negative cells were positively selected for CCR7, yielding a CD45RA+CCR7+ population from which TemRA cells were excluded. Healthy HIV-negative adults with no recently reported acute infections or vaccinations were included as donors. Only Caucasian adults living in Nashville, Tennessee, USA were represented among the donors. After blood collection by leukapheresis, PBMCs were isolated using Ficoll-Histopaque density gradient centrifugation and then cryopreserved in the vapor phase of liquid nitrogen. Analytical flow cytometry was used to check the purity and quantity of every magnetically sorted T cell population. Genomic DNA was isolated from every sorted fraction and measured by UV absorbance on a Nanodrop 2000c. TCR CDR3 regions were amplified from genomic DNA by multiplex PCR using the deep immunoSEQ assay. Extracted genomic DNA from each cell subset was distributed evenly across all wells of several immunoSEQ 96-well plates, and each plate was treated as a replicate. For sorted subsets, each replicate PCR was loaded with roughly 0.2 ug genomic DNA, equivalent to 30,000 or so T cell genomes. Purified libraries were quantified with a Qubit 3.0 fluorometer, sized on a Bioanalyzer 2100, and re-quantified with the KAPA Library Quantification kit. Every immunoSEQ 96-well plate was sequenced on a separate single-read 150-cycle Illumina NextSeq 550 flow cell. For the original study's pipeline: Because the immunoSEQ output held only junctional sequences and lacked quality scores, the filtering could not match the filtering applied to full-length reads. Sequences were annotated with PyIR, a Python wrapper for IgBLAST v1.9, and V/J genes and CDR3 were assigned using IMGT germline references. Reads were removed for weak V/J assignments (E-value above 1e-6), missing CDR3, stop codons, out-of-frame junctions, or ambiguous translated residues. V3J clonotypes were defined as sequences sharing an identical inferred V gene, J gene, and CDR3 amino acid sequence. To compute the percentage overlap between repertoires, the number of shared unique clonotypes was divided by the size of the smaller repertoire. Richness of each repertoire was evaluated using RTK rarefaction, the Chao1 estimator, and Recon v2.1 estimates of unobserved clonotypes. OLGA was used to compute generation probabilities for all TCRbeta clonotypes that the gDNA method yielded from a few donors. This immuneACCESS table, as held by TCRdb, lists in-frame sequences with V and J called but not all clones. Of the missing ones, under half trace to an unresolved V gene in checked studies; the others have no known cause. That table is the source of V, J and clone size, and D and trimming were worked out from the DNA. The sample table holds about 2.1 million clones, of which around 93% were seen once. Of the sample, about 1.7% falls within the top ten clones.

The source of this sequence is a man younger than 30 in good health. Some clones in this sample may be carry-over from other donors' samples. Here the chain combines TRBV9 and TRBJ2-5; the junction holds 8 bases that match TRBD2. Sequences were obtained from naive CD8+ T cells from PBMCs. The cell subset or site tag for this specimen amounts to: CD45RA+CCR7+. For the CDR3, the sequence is CASSDRDLRGGTQYF. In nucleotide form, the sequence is TGTGCCAGCAGTGATCGGGACCTACGGGGGGGGACCCAGTACTTC.